The sequence of this T cell receptor beta chain was determined in a study of shared clonotypes between healthy human individuals (dated by TCRdb to 2020 to 2021). Broadly, across the study: A few men and a couple of women, aged 18 to 49 years, made up the cohort. To increase sequencing depth and limit assay-specific biases, TCR repertoire library preparation and sequencing were carried out by different laboratories using diverse techniques. Blood TCR repertoires of about five healthy adults were deeply sequenced to estimate repertoire size and the extent of clonotype sharing between individuals. For each donor, three plates each were used for CD4 naive and CD4 memory, two plates were used for CD8 naive, and one plate was used for CD8 memory. Leukapheresis yielded between about 0.9 and 8.9 billion PBMCs per donor. General conclusions and limits of the study: Compared with non-shared clonotypes, clonotypes shared by all four sorted-subset donors had higher generation probabilities. Across a few donors, approximately 5% of naive CD4, roughly 3.8% of naive CD8, 2% to 2.5% of memory CD4, and under 0.45% of memory CD8 clonotypes were shared. Only blood was sampled, and tissue TCR repertoires likely differ from those in blood. Estimated clonotype richness was generally larger for naive than for memory subsets. Based on pairwise subsampling, the degree of clonotype sharing among donors was expected to be affected by sequencing depth. Rarefaction of sorted-subset datasets indicated incomplete sequencing despite the large sequencing depth. The genetic and exposure-history diversity represented was limited by the small number of donors.

The CDR3, cysteine through phenylalanine, is 14 amino acids long. Only the CDR3 part of the read is kept: 42 bases, read in frame from the first base. In the germline V gene, CDR1 corresponds to MGHRA and CDR2 to YSYEKL. V and J lose 1 base and 3 bases, and a span of 10 bases separates them. Using the deep immunoSEQ assay, TCR CDR3 regions were amplified from genomic DNA by multiplex PCR. For each cell subset, the extracted genomic DNA was distributed evenly across all wells of several immunoSEQ 96-well plates, and each plate served as one replicate. For sorted subsets, each replicate PCR was loaded with 200 ng genomic DNA, equivalent to roughly 30,000 T cell genomes. Purified libraries were quantified with a Qubit 3.0 fluorometer, sized on a Bioanalyzer 2100, and re-quantified with the KAPA Library Quantification kit. Every immunoSEQ 96-well plate was sequenced on a separate single-read 150-cycle Illumina NextSeq 550 flow cell. The source study handled its data this way. Because the immunoSEQ output included only junctional sequences and no quality scores, the filtering could not be the same as the filtering used for full-length reads. To assign V/J genes and CDR3, sequences were annotated against IMGT germline references using PyIR, a Python wrapper for IgBLAST v1.9. Reads were removed for weak V/J assignments (E-value above 1e-6), missing CDR3, stop codons, out-of-frame junctions, or ambiguous translated residues. V3J clonotypes were defined by identical inferred V gene, J gene, and CDR3 amino acid sequence. The percentage overlap between two repertoires was calculated by dividing the number of shared unique clonotypes by the size of the smaller repertoire. Repertoire richness was assessed with RTK rarefaction, the Chao1 estimator, and Recon v2.1 estimates of unobserved clonotypes. Generation probabilities were computed with OLGA for all TCRbeta clonotypes obtained by the gDNA method from several donors. This is the immuneACCESS table as TCRdb keeps it, with only in-frame sequences that have V and J called. A part of the clones is gone; compared with another copy, unresolved V genes explain less than half, and the rest is unexplained. V and J calls and clone size come straight from that table; D and trimming were deduced from the DNA. The sample table records approximately 740,000 clones; roughly 92% of these occur just once. 24% of the sample lies in the top ten.

CD8 naive samples were obtained by positive selection for CCR7 among CD45RO-negative cells, yielding a CD45RA+CCR7+ population from which TemRA cells were excluded. The donors were healthy, HIV-negative adults who had no recently reported acute infections or vaccinations. Only Caucasian adults living in Nashville, Tennessee, USA were represented among the donors. Blood was obtained by leukapheresis, after which PBMCs were separated by Ficoll-Histopaque density gradient centrifugation and cryopreserved in liquid nitrogen vapor phase. Analytical flow cytometry was used to check the purity and quantity of every magnetically sorted T cell population. From each sorted fraction, genomic DNA was isolated and quantified by UV absorbance on a Nanodrop 2000c. A word on this clone: Its target antigen remains unknown. It has no much larger one-base neighbor in the sample; base qualities were not kept.

In this chain, TRBV4-1 is recombined with TRBJ2-7, with TRBD2 tentatively as D gene (5 bases match). This sequence was found in a man younger than 45 in good health. Sequencing input: naive CD8+ T cells sorted from blood. The meaning of the sample's cell subset or site label: CD45RA+CCR7+. The nucleotide sequence is TGCGCCAGCAGCCAAGCACTAGTGCGCTACGAGCAGTACTTC. It specifies CASSQALVRYEQYF.